This is a list of T cell receptor beta chains from one sample in a study of Ad26.COV2.S vaccination and SARS-CoV-2 variants. Profiled with immunoSEQ multiplex PCR; TCRdb holds only in-frame clones, not every one. The data hold about 400,000 clones, with approximately 88% observed a single time. The sample here was peripheral blood, taken in a trial of Ad26.COV2.S vaccine versus placebo. The receptors derive from a person aged 18-65 years who received the Ad26.COV2.S COVID-19 vaccine or a placebo. Each CDR3 is given with its conserved first and last residue.

v_call: TRBV5-4
j_call: TRBJ2-7
cdr3_aa: CASSPDRFSYEQYF

v_call: TRBV7-9
j_call: TRBJ1-6
cdr3_aa: CASSLGRSPLHF

v_call: TRBV24-1
j_call: TRBJ2-3
cdr3_aa: CATSDFGRGRPDTQYF

v_call: TRBV7-7
j_call: TRBJ2-2
cdr3_aa: CASSHRDRAGELFF

v_call: TRBV4-1
j_call: TRBJ2-1
cdr3_aa: CASSQEEDIPSYNEQFF

v_call: TRBV12-3/TRBV12-4
j_call: TRBJ2-3
cdr3_aa: CASSLVGDTQYF

v_call: TRBV5-8
j_call: TRBJ1-1
cdr3_aa: CASRGVGTEAFF

v_call: TRBV9
j_call: TRBJ2-4
cdr3_aa: CASSVDQNIQYF

v_call: TRBV11-2
j_call: TRBJ2-7
cdr3_aa: CASSLTGTPGIGEQYF

v_call: TRBV21-1
j_call: TRBJ2-7
cdr3_aa: CASPASYEQYF

v_call: TRBV9
j_call: TRBJ1-2
cdr3_aa: CASQTENYGYTF

v_call: TRBV19
j_call: TRBJ1-2
cdr3_aa: CASSTKQGANYGYTF

v_call: TRBV7-9
j_call: TRBJ2-1
cdr3_aa: CASSPPGRNEQFF

v_call: TRBV6-5
j_call: TRBJ2-7
cdr3_aa: CASRVTGSEQYF

v_call: TRBV6-5
j_call: TRBJ2-5
cdr3_aa: CATRQGETQYF

v_call: TRBV15
j_call: TRBJ2-5
cdr3_aa: CATSRDPGTSGQETQYF

v_call: TRBV29-1
j_call: TRBJ2-6
cdr3_aa: CSVEDISGANVLTF

v_call: TRBV18
j_call: TRBJ2-7
cdr3_aa: CASSPEGLAYEQYF

v_call: TRBV6-2/TRBV6-3
j_call: TRBJ2-1
cdr3_aa: CASSYGNEQFF

v_call: TRBV29-1
j_call: TRBJ2-1
cdr3_aa: CSERGSSYNEQFF

v_call: TRBV14
j_call: TRBJ1-1
cdr3_aa: CASSQDWGRSKVSTEAFF

v_call: TRBV12-3/TRBV12-4
j_call: TRBJ2-3
cdr3_aa: CASSLGGDTQYF

v_call: TRBV4-2
j_call: TRBJ1-1
cdr3_aa: CASSQDGLTEAFF

v_call: TRBV15
j_call: TRBJ2-7
cdr3_aa: CATSEGRNYEQYF

v_call: TRBV20-1
j_call: TRBJ2-3
cdr3_aa: CSANAAGTQYF

v_call: TRBV5-5
j_call: TRBJ1-1
cdr3_aa: CASSLVYLRNTEAFF

v_call: TRBV29-1
j_call: TRBJ2-2
cdr3_aa: CSVVVPKNTGELFF

v_call: TRBV30
j_call: TRBJ2-3
cdr3_aa: CAWSLGQGADTQYF

v_call: TRBV10-3
j_call: TRBJ2-1
cdr3_aa: CAITIQGPPPNEQFF

v_call: TRBV6-5
j_call: TRBJ1-1
cdr3_aa: CASARGRDTEAFF

v_call: TRBV15
j_call: TRBJ2-3
cdr3_aa: CATSWLAGGYTDTQYF

v_call: TRBV6-2/TRBV6-3
j_call: TRBJ1-1
cdr3_aa: CASSSLISGGTPNTEAFF

v_call: TRBV5-5
j_call: TRBJ1-5
cdr3_aa: CASSLGNSNQPQHF

v_call: TRBV19
j_call: TRBJ1-2
cdr3_aa: CASSIDRDSNYGYTF

v_call: TRBV7-9
j_call: TRBJ2-1
cdr3_aa: CASSLVGTYNEQFF

v_call: TRBV4-3
j_call: TRBJ2-7
cdr3_aa: CASSQDGGTAYEQYF

v_call: TRBV4-1
j_call: TRBJ1-3
cdr3_aa: CASSQDVEGPPGNTIYF

v_call: TRBV27
j_call: TRBJ1-2
cdr3_aa: CASRTGFGYTF

v_call: TRBV5-4
j_call: TRBJ2-4
cdr3_aa: CASSLWGLQNIQYF

v_call: TRBV4-1
j_call: TRBJ1-1
cdr3_aa: CASRSGGKWTEAFF

v_call: TRBV6-5
j_call: TRBJ2-3
cdr3_aa: CASSPRGGFDPNYF

v_call: TRBV6-5
j_call: TRBJ2-3
cdr3_aa: CASSPGLALPDTQYF

v_call: TRBV15
j_call: TRBJ1-4
cdr3_aa: CATSRGQRRDEKLFF

v_call: TRBV10-3
j_call: TRBJ2-3
cdr3_aa: CAIRSTDTQYF

v_call: TRBV9
j_call: TRBJ1-5
cdr3_aa: CASSPGTGGGQPQHF

v_call: TRBV4-1
j_call: TRBJ2-7
cdr3_aa: CASSQPQGAQVEQYF

v_call: TRBV19
j_call: TRBJ1-3
cdr3_aa: CASSIGVGTSGNTIYF

v_call: TRBV19
j_call: TRBJ2-3
cdr3_aa: CASSSTQTRAGTTDTQYF

v_call: TRBV28
j_call: TRBJ1-4
cdr3_aa: CASSPPGATNEKLFF

v_call: TRBV20-1
j_call: TRBJ1-2
cdr3_aa: CSASTAFPF

v_call: TRBV11-3
j_call: TRBJ2-1
cdr3_aa: CASSEDSYNEQFF

v_call: TRBV7-6
j_call: TRBJ2-3
cdr3_aa: CASSADRESTDTQYF

v_call: TRBV19
j_call: TRBJ1-1
cdr3_aa: CASSQGLPKGNTEAFF

v_call: TRBV6-5
j_call: TRBJ2-1
cdr3_aa: CASSYRSGYNEQFF

v_call: TRBV11-2
j_call: TRBJ2-1
cdr3_aa: CASARGGASIEQFF

v_call: TRBV5-1
j_call: TRBJ2-5
cdr3_aa: CASSLLGGQETQYF